These 23 T cell receptor beta chains were sequenced from one sample in a study of blood T cells in healthy people across ages. The authors ran a second PCR of 7 to 11 cycles using a sample-barcoded 5' primer and a J-beta primer mix. MiXCR, applied by TCRdb to the 5' RACE reads, yields one record per CDR3 protein. This sample has approximately 850,000 distinct CDR3 sequences, with under 45% found just once. Sequencing used blood. The receptors were sampled from a man in his fifties or sixties in good health.

This sequence joins TRBV12-3 or TRBV12-4 and TRBJ1-2, with D perhaps matching TRBD1 (6 bases). The CDR3 has 14 amino acids. The V gene lost 3 bases and the J gene lost 4 bases, with 12 bases spanning the gap. CDR3 sequence (DNA): TGTGCCAGCAGTTTCGGGGGGCAGGGCTATGGCTACACCTTC. Protein product: CASSFGGQGYGYTF.

This clonotype has a handful of counts. This chain joins TRBV10-3 and TRBJ1-2, with D tentatively TRBD1 (5 bases). CDR3 length equals 13 residues. Germline CDR1 and CDR2: ENHRY and SYGVKD. Trimming removed 6 bases from V and 6 bases from J, with 14 bases in between. CDR3 sequence: CAISRELLDGYTF. CDR3 nucleotides: TGTGCCATCAGCAGGGAGTTGCTTGATGGCTACACCTTC.

This chain links TRBV5-1 with TRBJ1-1, with 8 bases identical to TRBD1. V lost 0 bases, J lost 4 bases, and 2 bases stayed unmatched. The CDR3 extends over 14 amino acids. Germline assignment: CDR1 SGHRS and CDR2 YFSETQ. CDR3 nucleotide sequence: TGCGCCAGCAGCTTGGGACAGGGGATCACTGAAGCTTTCTTT. It yields the protein CASSLGQGITEAFF.

This chain joins TRBV12-3 or TRBV12-4 and TRBJ2-7; D call uncertain. CDR3 length equals 14 residues. V was cut by 4 bases and J by 2 bases, with 12 bases left in between. The CDR3 is CASSYSFDPYEQYF. The CDR3 DNA follows: TGTGCCAGCAGTTACTCCTTTGACCCCTACGAGCAGTACTTC.

The gene calls are TRBV20-1 and TRBJ2-5; tentative D call: TRBD2 (6 bases). The CDR3 is 11 amino acids. Between the trimmed V and J ends, which lost 6 bases and 5 bases, there was a span of 10 bases. Germline V gene data show CDR1 as DFQATT and CDR2 as SNEGSKA (reference sequence). The CDR3 protein is CSAGAGETQYF. The CDR3 bases are TGCAGTGCCGGCGCGGGGGAGACCCAGTACTTC.

This clonotype turned up a few times. The chain combines TRBV29-1 with TRBJ1-2, with TRBD1 identical over 8 bases. Germline V gene lookup returns CDR1 SQVTM and CDR2 ANQGSEA. CDR3 length: 16 amino acids. V gave up 0 bases and J gave up 5 bases; unmatched junction bases: 11. The CDR3: CSVEDLKQGGYYGYTF. The CDR3 DNA is TGCAGCGTTGAAGATCTTAAACAGGGGGGATATTATGGCTACACCTTC.

The table lists this clonotype with a few counts. J is TRBJ2-1 and V is TRBV29-1; TRBD2 aligns across 14 bases. The V and J ends lost 0 bases and 1 base, in that order; junction bases with no gene match: 17. The CDR3 is 22 residues long. CDR1 is SQVTM, CDR2 ANQGSEA, per germline. The CDR3 bases are TGCAGCGTTGAAGATCAACCCCCCCGGACTAGCGGGGGGTCGATGTCCTACAATGAGCAGTTCTTC. Translation: CSVEDQPPRTSGGSMSYNEQFF.

This chain connects TRBV4-1 to TRBJ1-2; TRBD1 is a possible D gene (5 bases). Trimming left V 0 bases short and J 4 bases short, with 9 bases between. CDR1 and CDR2 (germline): MGHRA, YSYEKL. The CDR3 has 14 amino acids. CDR3 in DNA: TGCGCCAGCAGCCAAGAACGGGGGGTCTATGGCTACACCTTC. It codes for CASSQERGVYGYTF.

V is TRBV28 and J is TRBJ2-1; 7 nucleotides agree with TRBD2. The CDR3 covers 16 residues. Germline V CDR1 and CDR2: MDHEN, SYDVKM. After removal of 8 bases from V and 2 bases from J, the junction contained 12 bases not matched to a gene. CDR3 residues: CASLRLSGGAYNEQFF. CDR3 coding DNA: TGTGCCAGCCTTAGACTTAGTGGGGGGGCCTACAATGAGCAGTTCTTC. Supplemented by reference TRBV28 and TRBJ2-1, the full variable domain reads DVKVTQSSRYLVKRTGEKVFLECVQDMDHENMFWYRQDPGLGLRLIYFSYDVKMKEKGDIPEGYSVSREKKERFSLILESASTNQTSMYLCASLRLSGGAYNEQFFGPGTRLTVL.

This clonotype was detected a few times. The V gene is TRBV4-3, the J gene TRBJ2-1, with D possibly TRBD2 on 6 matching bases. The CDR3 totals 14 residues. Per the germline V gene, CDR1 is LGHNA and CDR2 is YSLEER. V lost 2 bases and J 5 bases, leaving 10 bases between the germline ends. This chain's CDR3 is CASSQLAPNNEQFF. In DNA, the CDR3 is TGCGCCAGCAGCCAACTAGCGCCGAACAATGAGCAGTTCTTC.

The chain carries TRBV28 and TRBJ2-3, with D possibly matching TRBD1 (5 bases). V lost 5 bases to trimming and J lost 0 bases, with 15 bases between them. This CDR3 has 16 residues. Germline lookup yields CDR1 MDHEN and CDR2 SYDVKM. In DNA form, the CDR3 reads TGTGCCAGCAGTCCCCTATACAGGATAAGCACAGATACGCAGTATTTT. Residues: CASSPLYRISTDTQYF. Full variable domain (remainder filled in from reference TRBV28 and TRBJ2-3): DVKVTQSSRYLVKRTGEKVFLECVQDMDHENMFWYRQDPGLGLRLIYFSYDVKMKEKGDIPEGYSVSREKKERFSLILESASTNQTSMYLCASSPLYRISTDTQYFGPGTRLTVL.

This clonotype has just a few counts. The chain couples TRBV11-2 to TRBJ2-7, with no clear D. Trimming took off 1 base at V and 5 bases at J, with 6 bases between the two ends. This CDR3 has 12 amino acids. Germline V CDR1 and CDR2: SGHAT, FQNNGV. The CDR3 region is CASSLGSDEQYF. In DNA form, the CDR3 reads TGTGCCAGCAGCTTAGGGTCGGACGAGCAGTACTTC.

This clonotype was observed at least ten times. This chain's CDR3 is CASSQEGTGYEQYF. The CDR3, as DNA: TGCGCCAGCAGCCAAGAGGGGACGGGTTACGAGCAGTACTTC. This chain uses TRBV4-1 with TRBJ2-7; possibly TRBD1 or TRBD2 for D (5 bases each). The germline V gene encodes CDR1 MGHRA and CDR2 YSYEKL. Trimming pared 0 bases from V and 4 bases from J, leaving 10 bases between. The length of the CDR3 is 14 residues.

This clonotype was seen a handful of times. The rearrangement uses TRBV9 and TRBJ2-7; 8 bases are shared with TRBD2. The CDR3 is made up of 14 amino acids. Germline V gives CDR1 SGDLS, CDR2 YYNGEE. V shed 0 bases and J 2 bases; nucleotides not matched to a gene: 1. CDR3 amino acids: CASSVGTSPYEQYF. CDR3 nucleotide sequence: TGTGCCAGCAGCGTAGGGACTAGCCCCTACGAGCAGTACTTC.

This clonotype was found a few times. The rearrangement joins TRBV5-1 to TRBJ2-7; D is possibly TRBD1 (5 bases). This CDR3 comprises 15 residues. V lost 1 base and J lost 1, with 12 bases in between. The germline V gene encodes CDR1 SGHRS and CDR2 YFSETQ. In DNA form, the CDR3 reads TGCGCCAGCAGCTTGTGGGGCCAGACTTCCTACGAGCAGTACTTC. Translated, it gives CASSLWGQTSYEQYF.

This clonotype was recorded a few times. The chain carries TRBV11-3 and TRBJ2-3, with 12 bases identical to TRBD2. Trimming at V came to 4 bases and at J to 3 bases, leaving 8 bases not matched to a gene. The CDR3 covers 17 residues. Germline V gene sequence: CDR1 SGHNT, CDR2 YENEEA. CDR3: CASSSRTSGAGTDTQYF. CDR3 bases: TGTGCCAGCAGCTCGCGGACTAGCGGGGCGGGTACAGATACGCAGTATTTT. The full variable domain, rest sourced from reference TRBV11-3 and TRBJ2-3, is EAGVVQSPRYKIIEKKQPVAFWCNPISGHNTLYWYLQNLGQGPELLIRYENEEAVDDSQLPKDRFSAERLKGVDSTLKIQPAELGDSAVYLCASSSRTSGAGTDTQYFGPGTRLTVL.

This clonotype was observed a handful of times. The V gene is TRBV25-1, the J gene TRBJ2-3; D may be TRBD1 (5 bases). This CDR3 is 13 amino acids long. Germline values: CDR1 MGHDK, CDR2 SYGVNS. Trimming removed 2 bases from V and 6 bases from J, with 9 bases in between. The CDR3 is CASSEAGLDTQYF. The CDR3 region has the DNA TGTGCCAGCAGTGAAGCAGGGTTGGATACGCAGTATTTT. Combining the CDR3 with reference TRBV25-1 and TRBJ2-3 gives the whole variable domain EADIYQTPRYLVIGTGKKITLECSQTMGHDKMYWYQQDPGMELHLIHYSYGVNSTEKGDLSSESTVSRIRTEHFPLTLESARPSHTSQYLCASSEAGLDTQYFGPGTRLTVL.

The rearrangement links TRBV10-3 to TRBJ1-2, with a tentative D call TRBD1 (6 bases). Trimming took off 2 bases at V and 4 bases at J, with 11 bases between the two ends. The CDR3 consists of 14 residues. Germline values: CDR1 ENHRY, CDR2 SYGVKD. The CDR3: CAISEEGGGYGYTF. CDR3 coding DNA: TGTGCCATCAGTGAGGAGGGGGGCGGCTATGGCTACACCTTC.

This clonotype has ten or more counts. The CDR3, as DNA: TGTGCCACCAGCAGAGATGTCCTCTACGAGCAGTACTTC. Its translation is CATSRDVLYEQYF. V and J are TRBV15 and TRBJ2-7; no definite D call. Trimming removed 0 bases from V and 3 bases from J, with 6 bases in between. CDR3 length: 13 residues. CDR1 is LNHNV, CDR2 YYDKDF, per germline (reference sequence).

CDR3: CASSQDLNRGYNQPQHF. As DNA, the CDR3 is TGCGCCAGCAGCCAAGATCTCAACAGGGGCTACAATCAGCCCCAGCATTTT. The genes are TRBV4-3 and TRBJ1-5; 7 positions match TRBD1. V gave up 0 bases and J gave up 3 bases; unmatched junction bases: 8. The CDR3 spans 17 residues. Per the germline V gene, CDR1 is LGHNA and CDR2 is YSLEER.

V usage is TRBV7-8 and J usage is TRBJ2-4; 11 bases agree with TRBD2. The DNA end is more similar to TRBJ2-7, so the J call may be wrong. The CDR3 spans 12 residues. The germline V gene has CDR1 SGHVS and CDR2 FQNEAQ. CDR3 in amino acids: CASLTSGTEQYF. CDR3 nucleotide sequence: TGTGCCAGCTTGACTAGCGGGACCGAGCAGTACTTC.

This clonotype showed up just a few times. This chain joins TRBV4-1 and TRBJ2-7; 7 positions match TRBD2. The CDR3 runs 14 residues. CDR1 and CDR2 from the germline V gene are MGHRA and YSYEKL. Losses at the gene ends were 1 base for V and 3 bases for J; bases not matched to a gene: 3. The CDR3 DNA is TGCGCCAGCAGCCAAGGGACTAGTTTCTACGAGCAGTACTTC. It translates to CASSQGTSFYEQYF.

This clonotype has just a few counts. V is TRBV2 and J is TRBJ2-1; a possible D gene is TRBD2 (6 bases). From germline, CDR1 is SNHLY and CDR2 FYNNEI. The CDR3 runs to 15 residues. Trimming pared 2 bases from V and 8 bases from J, leaving 16 bases between. Here the CDR3 DNA reads TGTGCCAGCAGTGAACTCTGGCGGGGTGAGGATGAGCAGTTCTTC. Protein product: CASSELWRGEDEQFF.